This T cell receptor (beta chain) was retrieved from a study of molecular identifiers for immune sequencing clone quantification. One entry per CDR3 protein results from TCRdb running MiXCR on the PCR reads. The sample includes under 75,000 distinct CDR3 sequences, 15% to 20% of them seen just once. V lost 3 bases and J 0 bases, leaving 11 bases between the germline ends. This CDR3 comprises 15 residues. The germline V gene encodes CDR1 MNHEY and CDR2 SMNVEV (reference sequence). This clonotype was observed at least ten times. The receptor's source is a human donor in good health. Some libraries in this study had Jurkat cell RNA spiked in. Source material: naive CD8+ T cells from blood, with Jurkat cell RNA spiked in. Subset given: FACS-sorted CD8+CD4-CCR7+CD45RA+ naive T cells. V usage is TRBV27 and J usage is TRBJ2-5; D uncertain. The CDR3 nucleotides are TGTGCCAGCAGTTTGGGGATGTCGTACCAAGAGACCCAGTACTTC. This codes for CASSLGMSYQETQYF.